This passage covers 32 T cell receptor beta chains from one sample sequenced in a study of blood T cells in healthy people across ages (dated by TCRdb to between 2015 and 2016). Libraries were built with 5' RACE. Sequencing used an Illumina HiSeq 2500. A second roughly 6 to 11 cycle PCR used a sample-barcoded 5' primer and a J-beta primer mix. The public reads were quality trimmed at Q25 with fastp and then assembled into clones with MiXCR by TCRdb, keeping productive beta chains. Rows are unified per CDR3 protein, each entry keeping the most common DNA and genes. Within this sample are fewer than 600,000 distinct CDR3 sequences, with about 26% of them counted one time only. The ten biggest clones cover approximately 3.6% of the sample. The data were also submitted as part of a second study, on T cells of mothers and their children.

Sequenced sample: blood. These receptors were taken from a boy under 10 years old in good health.

This clonotype was seen only a few times. V is TRBV10-2 and J is TRBJ1-1, with 9 positions matching TRBD1. Germline V gives CDR1 WSHSY, CDR2 SAAADI. The CDR3 length is 16 residues. Unmatched junction bases numbered 12, after V lost 5 bases and J lost 5 bases. Here the CDR3 reads CASSTRGGQGGTEAFF. Here the CDR3 DNA reads TGCGCCAGCAGTACACGTGGGGGACAGGGAGGGACTGAAGCTTTCTTT.

The V gene is TRBV7-9, the J gene TRBJ2-7; D assignment may be TRBD1 or TRBD2 (5 bases each). V lost 4 bases and J lost 4, with 20 bases in between. CDR3 length equals 16 residues. Germline values: CDR1 SEHNR, CDR2 FQNEAQ (reference sequence). In nucleotides, the CDR3 is TGTGCCAGCAGCTCCCGGGGCCCCTTGAGGCCGTACGAGCAGTACTTC. It codes for CASSSRGPLRPYEQYF.

The gene calls are TRBV10-3 and TRBJ2-3; D gene uncertain. The CDR3 totals 11 residues. Germline values: CDR1 ENHRY, CDR2 SYGVKD. The ends were cut back, 10 bases at V and 8 bases at J, with 13 bases in the middle. The CDR3, as DNA: TGTGCCACCGGCGAACTGGGTACGCAGTATTTT. Its protein product is CATGELGTQYF.

The J gene is TRBJ2-7, the V gene TRBV10-3, with 10 bases fitting TRBD2. V shed 4 bases and J 3 bases; nucleotides not matched to a gene: 12. CDR1 and CDR2 from the germline V gene are ENHRY and SYGVKD. This CDR3 is built from 17 residues. CDR3 sequence (DNA): TGTGCCATCAGTGTATCTAGTAGCGGGGGGACCGTCTACGAGCAGTACTTC. Protein sequence: CAISVSSSGGTVYEQYF.

This clonotype occurred a few times. The gene calls are TRBV11-3 and TRBJ2-5; 10 nucleotides match TRBD2. Gene TRBJ2-1 matches the end of the DNA better, so the J call may be wrong. CDR3 size: 16 residues. Germline V gives CDR1 SGHNT, CDR2 YENEEA. The CDR3 reads CASSRGASGRAGEQFF. As DNA, the CDR3 is TGTGCCAGCAGCCGTGGGGCGAGCGGGAGGGCCGGCGAGCAGTTCTTC.

This rearrangement joins TRBV12-3 or TRBV12-4 to TRBJ2-2, with D possibly being TRBD2 (5 bases). V was pared by 6 bases and J by 1 base, with 12 bases between. CDR3 length equals 15 residues. CDR3 sequence reads: CASRSLRENTGELFF. The CDR3 nucleotides are TGTGCCAGCAGGTCGTTGAGGGAGAACACCGGGGAGCTGTTTTTT.

This clonotype appeared a few times. The chain combines TRBV29-1 with TRBJ2-2, with 13 bases aligning to TRBD2. The CDR3 runs to 16 residues. The germline gives CDR1 SQVTM, CDR2 ANQGSEA. Germline trimming cut 5 bases from V and 7 bases from J; bases unmatched to any gene: 10. CDR3 in amino acids: CSVWTSGSLGSGELFF. The CDR3 nucleotides are TGCAGCGTTTGGACTAGCGGGAGCTTAGGGAGCGGGGAGCTGTTTTTT.

This clonotype was detected a few times. This chain connects TRBV7-6 to TRBJ1-5; weak D call: TRBD1 (5 bases). The CDR3 runs 13 residues. V dropped 1 base and J dropped 5 bases, with 6 bases sitting between them. Germline-derived CDR1 and CDR2 are SGHVS and FNYEAQ. CDR3 nucleotides: TGTGCCAGCAGCTTAGAAGGGGATCAGCCCCAGCATTTT. It is translated as CASSLEGDQPQHF.

The chain carries TRBV5-1 and TRBJ2-3; perhaps TRBD2 as D (5 bases). Looked up from germline, CDR1 is SGHRS and CDR2 is YFSETQ. V was trimmed by 3 bases and J by 8 bases, leaving 7 bases between them. This CDR3 contains 11 residues. CDR3 protein: CASSSEGTQYF. CDR3 coding DNA: TGCGCCAGCAGCTCCGAGGGTACGCAGTATTTT.

This clonotype was seen more than once but under ten times. The CDR3 DNA reads TGTGCCATCAGTCGGGACAGGGTACGCCAAGAGACCCAGTACTTC. The encoded protein is CAISRDRVRQETQYF. The rearrangement links TRBV10-3 to TRBJ2-5; 9 bases line up with TRBD1. The CDR3 runs to 15 residues. CDR1 and CDR2 from the germline V gene are ENHRY and SYGVKD. The V gene end was trimmed by 5 bases and the J gene end by 1 base; junction bases not matched to a gene: 5.

CDR3 sequence: CASSANRDEGTDTQYF. The CDR3 DNA is TGTGCCAGCAGCGCCAACAGGGATGAGGGCACAGATACGCAGTATTTT. The rearrangement joins TRBV9 to TRBJ2-3, with D perhaps matching TRBD1 (6 bases). V shed 3 bases and J shed 1 base, with 15 bases lying between them. Germline CDR1 and CDR2: SGDLS and YYNGEE. The CDR3 covers 16 residues. Full variable domain (missing parts from reference TRBV9 and TRBJ2-3): DSGVTQTPKHLITATGQRVTLRCSPRSGDLSVYWYQQSLDQGLQFLIQYYNGEERAKGNILERFSAQQFPDLHSELNLSSLELGDSALYFCASSANRDEGTDTQYFGPGTRLTVL.

This clonotype was seen more than once but under ten times. The gene calls are TRBV27 and TRBJ2-5; D not resolved. The germline V and J ends were trimmed by 9 bases and 5 bases, with 7 bases remaining between them. The CDR3 extends over 10 amino acids. In germline, CDR1 is MNHEY, CDR2 SMNVEV (reference sequence). CDR3 bases: TGTGCCAGACAGCCCGAGACCCAGTACTTC. It specifies CARQPETQYF.

In this sample, this clonotype turned up a few times. This sequence joins TRBV6-5 and TRBJ2-2; D is perhaps TRBD2 (7 bases). This CDR3 contains 17 residues. CDR1 and CDR2 (germline): MNHEY, SVGAGI. Trimming pared 3 bases from V and 4 bases from J, leaving 18 bases between. The CDR3 region is CASSYSLWGGGTGELFF. The DNA for the CDR3 is TGTGCCAGCAGTTATTCCCTCTGGGGGGGCGGCACCGGGGAGCTGTTTTTT.

The chain links TRBV28 to TRBJ2-5, with 7 bases that match TRBD1. CDR3 size: 15 residues. The J segment lost 5 bases and the V segment lost 3 bases, leaving 9 bases of the junction unmatched. The germline gives CDR1 MDHEN, CDR2 SYDVKM. Written as DNA, the CDR3 is TGTGCCAGCAGTTTTCTAGACAGGGCGAGGGAGACCCAGTACTTC. Its translation is CASSFLDRARETQYF.

This clonotype appeared many times. This chain joins TRBV24-1 and TRBJ2-5; 9 bases align to TRBD2. There are 15 residues in the CDR3. Looked up from germline, CDR1 is KGHDR and CDR2 is SFDVKD. V shed 5 bases, J shed 5 bases, and the junction held 8 bases outside the gene matches. This chain's CDR3 is CATSGSERGEETQYF. As DNA, the CDR3 is TGTGCCACCAGTGGTTCCGAGCGGGGGGAGGAGACCCAGTACTTC.

The chain couples TRBV20-1 to TRBJ2-5; the match to TRBD2 covers 11 bases. This CDR3 is 16 amino acids long. V lost 1 base to trimming and J lost 1 base; unmatched junction nucleotides: 5. Germline CDR1 reads DFQATT; CDR2 reads SNEGSKA (reference sequence). The CDR3 is CSARAGLAGGQETQYF. DNA of the CDR3: TGCAGTGCTAGAGCAGGGCTAGCGGGGGGCCAAGAGACCCAGTACTTC.

This clonotype turned up a few times. This chain links TRBV12-3 or TRBV12-4 with TRBJ2-6; no definite D call. The CDR3 is made up of 13 amino acids. V was pared by 6 bases and J by 2 bases, with 5 bases between. The DNA for the CDR3 is TGTGCCAGCAGACGTCCTGGGGCCAACGTCCTGACTTTC. Protein: CASRRPGANVLTF.

The chain combines TRBV20-1 with TRBJ2-7; TRBD1 matches at 11 bases. The CDR3 spans 13 residues. Per germline, CDR1 DFQATT and CDR2 SNEGSKA (reference sequence). With V trimmed by 6 bases and J by 4 bases, 5 bases remained unmatched. CDR3 loop: CSAGGQGEYEQYF. The CDR3 DNA sequence: TGCAGTGCGGGGGGACAGGGGGAGTACGAGCAGTACTTC.

This clonotype was found a few times. The chain has TRBV4-1 and TRBJ2-5; TRBD2 matches at 7 bases. The DNA end lines up better with TRBJ2-7; the J call may be wrong. CDR1 is MGHRA and CDR2 is YSYEKL in the germline V gene. The CDR3 spans 16 residues. The chain's CDR3 is CASSQDWREYANEQYF. The CDR3 DNA sequence: TGCGCCAGCAGCCAAGATTGGCGGGAGTATGCTAACGAGCAGTACTTC.

This clonotype was seen only a few times. The chain combines TRBV9 with TRBJ2-7; tentatively, D is TRBD2 (7 bases). Trimming stripped 0 bases from V and 5 bases from J, with 12 bases between. The CDR3 sequence is 14 residues long. Germline V lookup: CDR1 SGDLS, CDR2 YYNGEE. The CDR3 sequence: CASSVAGGAHEQYF. CDR3 DNA: TGTGCCAGCAGCGTAGCTGGGGGGGCCCACGAGCAGTACTTC.

The chain combines TRBV6-5 with TRBJ2-5; a possible D gene is TRBD1 (6 bases). Judging by the DNA end, TRBJ2-1 fits better; the J call may be wrong. Germline CDR1 is MNHEY and CDR2 is SVGAGI. The CDR3 loop spans 16 amino acids. For the CDR3, the DNA is TGTGCCAGCAGTTACACAGACAGGTCCCCCTACAATGAGCAGTTCTTC. Its translation is CASSYTDRSPYNEQFF.

The J gene is TRBJ1-1, the V gene TRBV6-5; TRBD1 might be the D (5 bases). The CDR3 consists of 17 residues. Trimming removed 5 bases at V and 0 bases at J, with 19 bases between. Germline CDR1 and CDR2: MNHEY and SVGAGI. CDR3 in DNA: TGTGCCAGCAGTACCGAGGGACGGGAGGCCATGAACACTGAAGCTTTCTTT. Translation: CASSTEGREAMNTEAFF.

The CDR3 DNA reads TGCAGCGTTGAATCTGACGTCGCCTACGAGCAGTACTTC. It specifies CSVESDVAYEQYF. This chain connects TRBV29-1 to TRBJ2-7, with D hard to call. Germline lookup yields CDR1 SQVTM and CDR2 ANQGSEA. The V end lost 2 bases, the J end lost 2 bases, and 10 bases lay between the germline ends. This CDR3 has 13 residues.

V is TRBV20-1 and J is TRBJ2-3; TRBD2 agrees at 13 bases. Losses at the gene ends were 5 bases for V and 6 bases for J; bases not matched to a gene: 5. The V gene's germline CDR1 is DFQATT and CDR2 SNEGSKA (reference sequence). CDR3 size: 14 residues. CDR3 residues: CSARTSGGRDTQYF. CDR3 in DNA: TGCAGTGCTCGGACTAGCGGGGGTCGCGATACGCAGTATTTT.

Concerning this clonotype: A much larger clone sits a single nucleotide away, making a read error possible. A read error is likely, as this CDR3 ends without the conserved phenylalanine or tryptophan. This sequence joins TRBV12-3 or TRBV12-4 and TRBJ1-6, with D unclear. This CDR3 has 13 amino acids. Trimming took 5 bases from V and 6 from J, leaving 8 bases between them. CDR3 sequence reads: CASSRGSNSPLHL. DNA of the CDR3: TGTGCCAGCAGTCGGGGTTCTAATTCACCCCTCCACCTT.

This clonotype came up many times. V is TRBV9 and J is TRBJ2-5; 13 positions match TRBD2. The CDR3 consists of 18 residues. Germline CDR1 is SGDLS and CDR2 is YYNGEE. Trimming cost V 0 bases and J 1 base; bases outside gene matches: 6. CDR3 DNA sequence: TGTGCCAGCAGCGTAGTCACTAGCGGGGGGGCATGCCAAGAGACCCAGTACTTC. This gives the protein CASSVVTSGGACQETQYF.

This clonotype has a single count. CDR3: CASSLVLGTDGYTF. The CDR3 DNA reads as TGTGCCAGCAGCTTAGTTCTGGGGACGGATGGCTACACCTTC. This chain joins TRBV11-2 and TRBJ1-2, with D tentatively TRBD1 (5 bases). The CDR3 extends over 14 amino acids. The germline CDR1 and CDR2 sequences are SGHAT and FQNNGV. V lost 1 base and J lost 6, with 12 bases in between.

J is TRBJ1-6 and V is TRBV20-1; tentative D call: TRBD1 (6 bases). The germline V gene has CDR1 DFQATT and CDR2 SNEGSKA (reference sequence). V lost 8 bases and J lost 6, with 14 bases in between. The CDR3 consists of 13 residues. This chain's CDR3 is CSIAGAANSPLHF. CDR3 coding DNA: TGCAGTATTGCAGGGGCGGCTAATTCACCCCTCCACTTT.

The chain recombines TRBV4-3 with TRBJ1-3; D might be TRBD1 (6 bases). The CDR3 consists of 16 residues. Germline V gene lookup returns CDR1 LGHNA and CDR2 YSLEER. Trimming shortened V by 1 base and J by 0 bases, and 10 bases separated the two germline ends. The CDR3 sequence is CASSQGRGVSGNTIYF. The CDR3 DNA reads TGCGCCAGCAGCCAAGGGAGGGGGGTCTCTGGAAACACCATATATTTT.

In regard to this clonotype: The junction departs from germline at one end; a sequencing error may be responsible. The chain couples TRBV29-1 to TRBJ2-1, with 14 bases fitting TRBD2. Germline assignment: CDR1 SQVTM and CDR2 ANQGSEA. The CDR3 runs to 15 residues. The CDR3 is CSVGGGLAGDNEEFF. DNA for the CDR3: TGCAGCGTTGGTGGGGGACTAGCGGGGGACAATGAGGAGTTCTTC.

Concerning this clonotype itself: A junction boundary mismatches the germline segment, possibly from a read error. The chain combines TRBV27 with TRBJ1-1; tentative D call: TRBD1 (5 bases). Germline lookup yields CDR1 MNHEY and CDR2 SMNVEV (reference sequence). This CDR3 contains 14 residues. CDR3 coding DNA: TGTGCCAGCAGTTCAAGGGGTGAGAGCACTGGAGCTTTCTTT. It specifies CASSSRGESTGAFF.

This clonotype has more than one count but fewer than ten. This chain links TRBV5-1 with TRBJ2-7; TRBD2 aligns across 11 bases. The junction had 5 bases not matched to a gene; V was cut back by 0 bases and J by 3 bases. From germline, CDR1 is SGHRS and CDR2 YFSETQ. The CDR3 is made up of 16 amino acids. The CDR3 loop reads CASSLEGTSGYYEQYF. The CDR3 bases are TGCGCCAGCAGCTTGGAGGGGACTAGCGGATACTACGAGCAGTACTTC.